This TCR beta chain was retrieved from a study of human T cells and chemical hapten exposure (dated by TCRdb to the early 2020s). In terms of the full investigation: For sensitization, 2% DPC in acetone was applied to a 2 cm by 2 cm area of upper inner arm skin. Throughout the approximately 25-week study period, patients were also given weekly therapeutic DPC doses on the scalp. Patch testing was done on the upper back using Finn chambers containing 0.01% DPC, and results were scored after 6 days according to International Contact Dermatitis Research Group standards. Most of the patients in the cohort were female, and the cohort covered alopecia areata with under or over 50% scalp involvement, alopecia totalis and alopecia universalis. Libraries were pooled for sequencing, and per-sample TCR yields varied mainly because of small differences in library volumes within the pool. Peripheral blood TCR repertoire changes were tracked in vivo in alopecia patients during primary and secondary sensitization to the hapten diphenylcyclopropenone (DPC). Patient blood was sampled pre-sensitization (week 0) and at 2, 6 and about 24 weeks after DPC sensitization. Blood for TCR sequencing was provided by twenty-nine alopecia patients at one to four time points (pre-sensitization, 2, 6 and 24 weeks).

The full study reports these points: All patients had alopecia, a presumed autoimmune disease, so their immune response might differ from that of healthy individuals. Repeated subsampling changed both the strength of the expansion versus patch-test correlation and the threshold at which the correlation became significant. Patch test score was positively correlated with the number of PT1 expanded TCRs, with significance at thresholds 8, 16 and 32 but not at 4. Expanded TCRs formed significantly more large CDR3 similarity clusters than pre-sensitization or healthy control sets, consistent with antigen-driven responses. No change with DPC sensitization was found in the number of TCRs above 1 in 1000 frequency, and no evidence of global repertoire structure alterations was found.

This clonotype was picked up many times. Its antigen is unknown. Base-call qualities are not available, and no considerably larger clone is one nucleotide away. Relative to germline, V is 7 bases shorter and J is 2 bases shorter, with 14 bases between their ends. CDR1 and CDR2 are read off the germline V gene as MDHEN and SYDVKM. Spanning cysteine to phenylalanine, the CDR3 consists of 15 amino acids. Only the CDR3 portion is preserved as DNA: 45 bases, with reading frame beginning at the first base. The time point label on this specimen signifies: patch test 2, 6 weeks after DPC sensitization. Per the publication, the treatment or condition label means: therapeutic diphenylcyclopropenone sensitization with weekly scalp DPC. Blood at each patch-test visit was drawn before the patch test was applied. Eligible patients were aged 18 to 70, diagnosed with alopecia, deemed suitable for DPC therapy, and excluded if pregnant. Total RNA was extracted from unfractionated whole blood that had been collected in Tempus Blood RNA tubes.

The library relied on RACE. Data came from a NextSeq 500. During library preparation, unique molecular identifiers were attached to individual cDNA molecules so that TCRs could be counted quantitatively and reproducibly. For every blood RNA sample, sequencing covered both the TCR alpha and TCR beta chains. The paper's processing steps were these. A median of about 100,000 TCRs per sample was observed, with a range of roughly 23,224 to 750,000. V, J and CDR3 annotation of the TCR reads was performed with the Decombinator software suite. For the PS versus PT1 abundance plots, all samples were subsampled to the same number of TCRs (28,000). TCRs were defined as expanded if absent before sensitization and observed at least eight times at the 2-week time point. The public sequencing data were trimmed at Q25 with fastp and processed into clonotypes with MiXCR by TCRdb, which kept only in-frame beta chains. Every entry covers one CDR3 protein and lists the most common genes and DNA from its rows. TCRdb's processing, not the study's, gives the V and J calls here. The sample profile shows 80,000 to 100,000 distinct CDR3 sequences; 9.3% of them were found once. The top ten constitute more than 2% of the sample.

This receptor chain uses TRBV28 and TRBJ2-2, with the D gene possibly TRBD1 or TRBD2, each one fitting 6 bases. Specimen: whole blood, collected in connection with sensitization to the hapten diphenylcyclopropenone (DPC). This sequence originates from a woman aged 35 to 49 with alopecia areata. Some clones in this sample may be carry-over from other donors' samples. In nucleotides, the sequence is TGTGCCAGCACCTCGGGGGACATCAACACCGGGGAGCTGTTTTTT. Translated, it gives CASTSGDINTGELFF.